This T cell receptor beta chain was sequenced in a study of shared clonotypes between healthy human individuals. Study conclusions and caveats: Non-shared clonotypes displayed generation probabilities falling below those of clonotypes present in all four donors.

A remark on this clone: Its antigen is unknown.

Profiling relied on immunoSEQ multiplex PCR, and the TCRdb table lists in-frame clones only, not all of them. The data contain 950,000 to 1,300,000 clones, about 75% of them singletons. Trimming left V 0 bases short and J 8 bases short, with 13 bases between. The germline V gene encodes CDR1 SGHNT and CDR2 YYREEE (reference sequence). The CDR3 has 14 amino acids. This chain links TRBV5-4 with TRBJ2-3, with D possibly matching TRBD2 (5 bases). The sample was memory CD4+ T cells sorted from blood. Subset denoted: CD45RA-negative fraction. The sequence was collected from a man between 18 and 29 years old in good health. The CDR3 protein is CASSLGAAEGTQYF. In nucleotides, the CDR3 is TGTGCCAGCAGCTTGGGGGCGGCAGAGGGTACGCAGTATTTT.